This T cell receptor beta chain was identified during a study of blood T cell repertoires in COVID-19. Study summary: The samples span acute and convalescent COVID-19 from the United States, Italy and Spain.

Participant ages covered roughly 18 to 89 years across about two dozen US areas. This clone was counted a few times. Produced via immunoSEQ multiplex PCR; TCRdb's table is partial and in-frame only. The sample lists around 140,000 clones, about 86% seen once, with 2% to 2.5% in the top ten. The germline CDR1 and CDR2 sequences are MNHEY and SVGAGI. This CDR3 has 15 amino acids. Trimming removed 2 bases at V and 6 bases at J, with 16 bases between. The receptor comes from a man between 40 and 49 years old with acute COVID-19. This chain links TRBV6-5 with TRBJ1-2; D is unresolved. The sequencing sample was made of PBMCs or T cells enriched from blood (not recorded which). The CDR3 sequence is CASSYSGPTSNGYTF. The CDR3 coding sequence is TGTGCCAGCAGTTACAGTGGCCCGACTAGCAATGGCTACACCTTC.